The sequence of this TCR beta chain was determined in a study of blood T cells in healthy people across ages. A second PCR of roughly 7 to 11 cycles used a sample-barcoded 5' primer and a J-beta primer mix. One entry per CDR3 protein results from TCRdb running MiXCR on the 5' RACE reads. The sample includes under 2,000,000 distinct CDR3 sequences, about 50% of them seen just once. Study-wide points: Higher naive T cell percentage went strongly together with higher TCR beta diversity.

Germline CDR1 reads DFQATT; CDR2 reads SNEGSKA (reference sequence). The V gene lost 2 bases and the J gene lost 1 base, with 11 bases spanning the gap. This CDR3 has 14 amino acids. In this sample, this clonotype turned up a few times. As yet, its antigen is unknown. This TCR came from a woman between 35 and 50 years old in good health. V and J are TRBV20-1 and TRBJ2-5, with a tentative D call TRBD2 (5 bases). The sample comprised blood. The CDR3 sequence: CSARPGSGQETQYF. CDR3 DNA sequence: TGCAGTGCTAGACCGGGGAGCGGCCAAGAGACCCAGTACTTC.